Presented here are 12 T cell receptor beta chains from one specimen sequenced in a study of blood T cell repertoires in COVID-19. The assay was immunoSEQ multiplex PCR, and TCRdb's table has in-frame clones only and misses some. The table has approximately 200,000 clones, roughly 80% seen once; the top ten hold about 10%. The material sequenced was peripheral blood. These receptors originate from a woman aged 80 or older with acute or convalescent COVID-19.

This chain links TRBV7-2 with TRBJ2-7; D is undetermined. CDR1 is SGHTA, CDR2 FQGNSA, per germline. The length of the CDR3 is 14 residues. Trimming left V 3 bases short and J 6 bases short, with 15 bases between. The CDR3, as DNA: TGTGCCAGCAGCTTTATCGCCTCATCGGGCGAGCAGTACTTC. Translated, it gives CASSFIASSGEQYF. The entire variable domain, with the rest obtained from reference TRBV7-2 and TRBJ2-7, is as follows: GAGVSQSPSNKVTEKGKDVELRCDPISGHTALYWYRQSLGQGLEFLIYFQGNSAPDKSGLPSDRFSAERTGGSVSTLTIQRTQQEDSAVYLCASSFIASSGEQYFGPGTRLTVT.

This clone was recorded only once. At one of its ends the junction is not consistent with the germline gene, which may arise from a read error. This chain uses TRBV12-5 with TRBJ1-4; a weak D match, TRBD1 (6 bases). CDR1 and CDR2 from the germline V gene are LGHNT and FRNRAP. The CDR3 has 13 amino acids. In DNA, the CDR3 is TGTGCTAGTGGTTTGGTACGAAGGGATCAGGGGTGTTTT. Protein: CASGLVRRDQGCF.

The V and J genes are TRBV14 and TRBJ2-5; 7 bases align to TRBD2. Germline values: CDR1 SGHDN, CDR2 FVKESK. The CDR3 contains 13 residues. The V and J ends lost 4 bases and 4 bases, in that order; junction bases with no gene match: 3. CDR3 bases: TGTGCCAGCAGCCTTTCGGGAGGAGAGACCCAGTACTTC. Translating it yields CASSLSGGETQYF.

The V gene is TRBV3-1 (or the pseudogene TRBV3-2), the J gene TRBJ1-4; D ambiguous. The CDR3 extends over 15 amino acids. Germline V lookup: CDR1 LGHDT, CDR2 YNNKEL (reference sequence). The V end was cut by 5 bases, the J end by 5 bases, with 15 bases between. The CDR3 nucleotides are TGTGCCAGCAGCTTCTCGGAGGGCAGAAATGAAAAACTGTTTTTT. Translation: CASSFSEGRNEKLFF.

J is TRBJ2-1 and V is TRBV6-2 or TRBV6-3; TRBD1 matches at 10 bases. The V segment lost 5 bases and the J segment 7 bases; nucleotides outside the gene matches: 8. Germline CDR1 is MNHEY and CDR2 is SVGEGT. The CDR3 runs to 15 residues. CDR3 nucleotides: TGTGCCAGCAGTACAGGGACAGGGGTTGGGAATGAGCAGTTCTTC. It translates to CASSTGTGVGNEQFF.

This clone occurred once. The chain has TRBV27 and TRBJ2-7; the match to TRBD2 covers 10 bases. The CDR3 has 14 amino acids. CDR1 is MNHEY and CDR2 is SMNVEV in the germline V gene (reference sequence). J gave up 6 bases and V 8 bases, and 10 bases lay outside the gene matches. CDR3 sequence reads: CASGAGGPFSEQYF. The DNA of the CDR3 is TGTGCCAGCGGAGCGGGAGGGCCATTTAGCGAGCAGTACTTC.

The rearrangement links TRBV19 to TRBJ2-2; 7 bases are shared with TRBD1. Germline V gives CDR1 LNHDA, CDR2 SQIVND (reference sequence). The CDR3 totals 16 residues. With V trimmed by 3 bases and J by 4 bases, 8 bases remained unmatched. CDR3 protein: CASSIVGQALTGELFF. Here the CDR3 DNA reads TGTGCCAGTAGTATTGTAGGACAGGCGCTCACCGGGGAGCTGTTTTTT.

The chain is built from TRBV10-3 and TRBJ1-2; D uncertain. The germline gives CDR1 ENHRY, CDR2 SYGVKD. The length of the CDR3 is 13 residues. Trimming left V 2 bases short and J 0 bases short, with 4 bases between. For the CDR3, the DNA is TGTGCCATCAGTGAGATCTCTAACTATGGCTACACCTTC. Its translation: CAISEISNYGYTF.

This clone was counted a single time. V gene TRBV6-5 combines with J gene TRBJ2-7; possible D gene TRBD1, 5 bases. The CDR3 contains 13 residues. Germline V gene data show CDR1 as MNHEY and CDR2 as SVGAGI. The germline V and J ends were trimmed by 7 bases and 4 bases, with 14 bases remaining between them. CDR3 bases: TGTGCCAGCATGAAGGGGCCACTTTACGAGCAGTACTTC. Protein sequence: CASMKGPLYEQYF.

The rearrangement uses TRBV14 and TRBJ2-5, with 8 bases lining up with TRBD1. In germline, CDR1 is SGHDN, CDR2 FVKESK. The ends lost 3 bases at V and 1 base at J; junction bases unmatched: 7. There are 16 residues in the CDR3. CDR3 region: CASSQLPGQAQETQYF. As DNA, the CDR3 is TGTGCCAGCAGCCAGCTTCCGGGACAGGCCCAAGAGACCCAGTACTTC.

V usage is TRBV6-5 and J usage is TRBJ2-3, with 9 bases lining up with TRBD2. The ends lost 4 bases at V and 3 bases at J; junction bases unmatched: 8. This CDR3 region has 16 residues. Germline CDR1 and CDR2: MNHEY and SVGAGI. The CDR3 reads CASSLSLAGSTDTQYF. The CDR3 DNA is TGTGCCAGCAGTTTGAGTCTAGCGGGGTCAACAGATACGCAGTATTTT.

The chain recombines TRBV30 with TRBJ2-2; the D is unclear. Trimming shortened V by 0 bases and J by 1 base, and 12 bases separated the two germline ends. CDR1 and CDR2 from the germline V gene are GTSNPN and SVGIG (reference sequence). This CDR3 has 16 amino acids. For the CDR3, the DNA is TGTGCCTGGAGTGTAAACTTTCACGGGAACACCGGGGAGCTGTTTTTT. It translates to CAWSVNFHGNTGELFF.